What follows is one TCR beta chain and its context. This specimen comes from a study of cytomegalovirus exposure and HLA in healthy donors. Across the study: Genotyping showed less than 85% of some 400 donors falling in the Caucasian-associated ancestry cluster.

The primer mix had 60 Vbeta and 13 Jbeta primers. Generated by immunoSEQ multiplex PCR, the TCRdb table keeps only in-frame clones and is missing some. The sample lists tens of thousands of clones, about three quarters occurring once. This receptor was taken from a woman aged 50 to 60 in good health and CMV-seropositive. Sample: PBMCs.

The CDR3 DNA is TGTGCCAGCAGTGCACAGGGGGATAATGAAGCTTTCTTT. Protein sequence: CASSAQGDNEAFF. The rearrangement uses TRBV28 and TRBJ1-1, with TRBD1 matching over 8 bases. The junction had 6 bases not matched to a gene; V was cut back by 5 bases and J by 7 bases. This CDR3 contains 13 residues. Per germline, CDR1 MDHEN and CDR2 SYDVKM.